This paragraph covers one TCR beta chain sequence. Its cognate antigen is unknown. This record comes from a study of shared clonotypes between healthy human individuals. Study-level background: Participating donors consisted of a couple of women and a few men aged 18 to 49. General observations from the study: For naive CD4 cells, roughly 5% of clonotypes were shared across a few donors. The sampled material consisted only of blood, and tissue repertoires are likely to differ.

This CDR3 is built from 14 residues. Per germline, CDR1 MDHEN and CDR2 SYDVKM. Trimming removed 0 bases from V and 3 bases from J, with 6 bases in between. Per the authors' pipeline: Owing to the provision of junction-only sequences devoid of quality scores by immunoSEQ, filtering differed. Sequencing was performed with immunoSEQ multiplex PCR; in TCRdb, only in-frame clones are kept and a portion is missing. V, J and clone size were drawn from that table, and D and trimming were deduced from the DNA. The sample yields about 680,000 clones, 74% seen once. The chain joins TRBV28 to TRBJ1-5; D is unresolved. The source is a woman between 25 and 40 years old in good health. Input material: memory CD4+ T cells sorted from blood. Subset of the sample: CD45RA-negative fraction. The CDR3 loop reads CASSLWALNQPQHF. The CDR3 DNA reads TGTGCCAGCAGTTTATGGGCCCTCAATCAGCCCCAGCATTTT.